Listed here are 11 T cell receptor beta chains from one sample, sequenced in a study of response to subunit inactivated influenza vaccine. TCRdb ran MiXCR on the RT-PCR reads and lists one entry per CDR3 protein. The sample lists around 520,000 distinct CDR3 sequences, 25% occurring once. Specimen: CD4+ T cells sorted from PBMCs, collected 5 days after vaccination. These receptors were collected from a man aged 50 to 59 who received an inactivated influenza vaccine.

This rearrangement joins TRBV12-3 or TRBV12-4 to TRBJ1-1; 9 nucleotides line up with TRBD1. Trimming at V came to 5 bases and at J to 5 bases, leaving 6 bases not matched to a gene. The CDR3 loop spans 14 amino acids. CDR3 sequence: CASSATGGYTEAFF. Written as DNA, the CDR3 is TGTGCCAGCAGTGCTACAGGGGGCTATACTGAAGCTTTCTTT.

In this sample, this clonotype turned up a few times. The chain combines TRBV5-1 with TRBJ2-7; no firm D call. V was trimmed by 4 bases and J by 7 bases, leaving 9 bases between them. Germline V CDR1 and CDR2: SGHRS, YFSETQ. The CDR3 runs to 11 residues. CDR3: CASSTEWEQYF. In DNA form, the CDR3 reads TGCGCCAGCAGCACGGAATGGGAGCAGTACTTC.

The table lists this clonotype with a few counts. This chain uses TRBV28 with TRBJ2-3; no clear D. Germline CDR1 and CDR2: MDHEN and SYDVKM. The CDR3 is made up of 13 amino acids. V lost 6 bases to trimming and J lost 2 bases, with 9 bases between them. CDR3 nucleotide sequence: TGTGCCAGCAGGAGGTCCTACACAGATACGCAGTATTTT. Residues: CASRRSYTDTQYF.

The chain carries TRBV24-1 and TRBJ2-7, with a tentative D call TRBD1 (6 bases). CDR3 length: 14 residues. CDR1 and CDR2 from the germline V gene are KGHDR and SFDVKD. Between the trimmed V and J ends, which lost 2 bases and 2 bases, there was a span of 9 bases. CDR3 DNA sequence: TGTGCCACCAGTGATTGGGACAACCCCTACGAGCAGTACTTC. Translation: CATSDWDNPYEQYF.

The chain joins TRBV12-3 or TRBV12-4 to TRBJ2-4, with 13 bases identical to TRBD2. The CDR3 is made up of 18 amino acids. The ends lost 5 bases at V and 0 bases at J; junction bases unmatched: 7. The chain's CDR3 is CASSRGLAGALAKNIQYF. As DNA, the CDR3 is TGTGCCAGCAGTCGCGGACTAGCGGGAGCCCTAGCCAAAAACATTCAGTACTTC.

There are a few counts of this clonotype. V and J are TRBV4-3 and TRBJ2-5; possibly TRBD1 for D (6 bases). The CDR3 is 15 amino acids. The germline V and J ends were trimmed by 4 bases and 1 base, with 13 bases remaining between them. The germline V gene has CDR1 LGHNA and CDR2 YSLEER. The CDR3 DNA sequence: TGCGCCAGCAGCCGGCACAGGGAAGGCCAAGAGACCCAGTACTTC. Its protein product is CASSRHREGQETQYF.

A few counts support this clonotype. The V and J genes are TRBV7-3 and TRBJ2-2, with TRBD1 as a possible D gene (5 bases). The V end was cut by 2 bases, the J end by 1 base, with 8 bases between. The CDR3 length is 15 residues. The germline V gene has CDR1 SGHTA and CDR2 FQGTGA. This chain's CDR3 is CASSLQGLNTGELFF. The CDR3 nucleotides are TGTGCCAGCAGCTTACAGGGCTTGAACACCGGGGAGCTGTTTTTT.

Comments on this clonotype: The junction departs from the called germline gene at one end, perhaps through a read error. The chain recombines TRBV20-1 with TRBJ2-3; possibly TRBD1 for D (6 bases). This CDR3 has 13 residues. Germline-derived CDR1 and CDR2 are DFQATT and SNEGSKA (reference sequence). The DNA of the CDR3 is TGCAGTGCTGGTAATCTAGGACAGTTCCTCGGGTCGTTT. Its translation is CSAGNLGQFLGSF.

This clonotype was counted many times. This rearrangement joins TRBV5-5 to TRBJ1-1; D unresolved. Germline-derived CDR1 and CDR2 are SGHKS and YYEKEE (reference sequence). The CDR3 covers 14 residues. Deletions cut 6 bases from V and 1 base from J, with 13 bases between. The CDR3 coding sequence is TGTGCCAGCACCTCGGCCCCAGAGAACACTGAAGCTTTCTTT. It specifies CASTSAPENTEAFF.

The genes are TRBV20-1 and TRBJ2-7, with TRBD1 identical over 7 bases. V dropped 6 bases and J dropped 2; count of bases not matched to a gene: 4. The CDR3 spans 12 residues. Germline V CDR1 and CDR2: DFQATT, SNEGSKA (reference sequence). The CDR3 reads CSAPGTAYEQYF. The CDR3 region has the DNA TGCAGTGCCCCCGGGACAGCCTACGAGCAGTACTTC.

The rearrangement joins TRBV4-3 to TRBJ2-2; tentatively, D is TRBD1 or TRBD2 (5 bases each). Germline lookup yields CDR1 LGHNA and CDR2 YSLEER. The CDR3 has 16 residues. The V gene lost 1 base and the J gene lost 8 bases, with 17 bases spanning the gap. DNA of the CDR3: TGCGCCAGCAGCCAAGTGAGGACACCGACGGGAGGGGAGCTGTTTTTT. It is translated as CASSQVRTPTGGELFF.